The 24 T cell receptor beta chains given below trace back to one sample, sequenced in a study of beta chain features in type 1 diabetes. Whole-study results and caveats: For Type 1 diabetes patients, all four CD4+ subsets carried TCRB CDR3s that were moderately but significantly shorter.

Expressed TCRB transcripts were sequenced because the isolated RNA had all been reverse transcribed beforehand. Assay used: immunoSEQ multiplex PCR; TCRdb lists only in-frame clones, some missing. The repertoire consists of over 150,000 clones, with about 9.3% occurring once and the leading ten covering 0.45% to 0.5%. The antigens of these receptors remain unknown. The material sequenced was central memory CD4+ T cells from blood. The receptors were gathered from a man in his thirties or forties with type 1 diabetes.

This chain connects TRBV7-3 to TRBJ2-1; 7 bases map to TRBD2. This CDR3 is built from 13 residues. V gave up 4 bases and J gave up 9 bases; unmatched junction bases: 6. Germline CDR1 is SGHTA and CDR2 is FQGTGA. CDR3 in amino acids: CASSYGLGAEQFF. The CDR3 nucleotides are TGTGCCAGCAGCTACGGACTAGGAGCTGAGCAGTTCTTC.

The chain combines TRBV7-9 with TRBJ2-1, with D maybe TRBD1 (6 bases). The germline V gene encodes CDR1 SEHNR and CDR2 FQNEAQ (reference sequence). Deletions cut 4 bases from V and 0 bases from J, with 10 bases between. The CDR3 has 15 residues. As DNA, the CDR3 is TGTGCCAGCAGCTCAGGACAGAGCTCCTACAATGAGCAGTTCTTC. It yields the protein CASSSGQSSYNEQFF.

This clone was detected ten times or more. The rearrangement joins TRBV7-2 to TRBJ2-4; 7 nucleotides agree with TRBD1. CDR3 length equals 14 residues. Germline assignment: CDR1 SGHTA and CDR2 FQGNSA. The ends lost 0 bases at V and 5 bases at J; junction bases unmatched: 1. This chain's CDR3 is CASSLAGQQNIQYF. CDR3 bases: TGTGCCAGCAGCTTAGCGGGACAGCAAAACATTCAGTACTTC.

The chain is built from TRBV7-6 and TRBJ2-3; perhaps TRBD1 as D (6 bases). In germline, CDR1 is SGHVS, CDR2 FNYEAQ. The CDR3 runs 14 residues. The ends were cut back, 5 bases at V and 4 bases at J, with 13 bases in the middle. The CDR3 sequence: CASSRGQSADTQYF. Written as DNA, the CDR3 is TGTGCCAGCAGCCGAGGACAGTCGGCAGATACGCAGTATTTT.

This clone was observed a handful of times. This chain's CDR3 is CASRNTEQETQYF. The CDR3 bases are TGTGCCAGCCGGAATACAGAACAAGAGACCCAGTACTTC. The rearrangement uses TRBV19 and TRBJ2-5; unclear D gene. V dropped 9 bases and J dropped 2 bases, with 13 bases sitting between them. CDR3 length: 13 amino acids. CDR1 LNHDA and CDR2 SQIVND come from the germline V gene (reference sequence).

This clone was recorded a few times. The sample holds other DNA sequences that translate to the same CDR3. The CDR3 sequence: CASSLSSSYNEQFF. The CDR3 nucleotides are TGTGCCAGCAGCTTATCGAGCTCCTACAATGAGCAGTTCTTC. This rearrangement joins TRBV5-4 to TRBJ2-1; D gene unclear. The germline V gene has CDR1 SGHNT and CDR2 YYREEE (reference sequence). This CDR3 is built from 14 residues. Trimming removed 2 bases at V and 0 bases at J, with 6 bases between.

This clone came up once. V usage is TRBV7-9 and J usage is TRBJ1-2; D is undetermined. Trimming pared 1 base from V and 4 bases from J, leaving 10 bases between. CDR3 size: 14 residues. CDR1 is SEHNR, CDR2 FQNEAQ, per germline (reference sequence). CDR3 amino acids: CASSLVDTLYGYTF. The CDR3 DNA reads as TGTGCCAGCAGCTTAGTAGACACTCTCTATGGCTACACCTTC.

There are a few counts of this clone. The rearrangement links TRBV5-6 to TRBJ2-2, with 8 bases that match TRBD1. The trim removed 3 bases at V and 0 bases at J, leaving 4 bases unmatched. Germline V gene data show CDR1 as SGHDT and CDR2 as YYEEEE. The CDR3 is 16 amino acids. The CDR3 DNA reads as TGTGCCAGCAGCTCATTGACAGGGGCGAACACCGGGGAGCTGTTTTTT. Its translation: CASSSLTGANTGELFF.

The chain employs TRBV4-1 and TRBJ1-1; D gene unclear. V lost 1 base, J lost 4 bases, and 10 bases lay in between. This CDR3 has 14 residues. Germline CDR1 is MGHRA and CDR2 is YSYEKL. The chain's CDR3 is CASSQGSWSTEAFF. Here the CDR3 DNA reads TGCGCCAGCAGCCAAGGTTCCTGGAGCACTGAAGCTTTCTTT.

This clone was seen a few times. The chain couples TRBV7-2 to TRBJ1-2, with a weak D call TRBD1 (5 bases). Per the germline V gene, CDR1 is SGHTA and CDR2 is FQGNSA. V dropped 5 bases and J dropped 5 bases, with 12 bases sitting between them. The CDR3 spans 13 residues. CDR3 DNA: TGTGCCAGCAGCGCTGGGACTTCTTATGGCTACACCTTC. Translating gives CASSAGTSYGYTF.

The gene calls are TRBV4-2 and TRBJ2-3, with 7 positions matching TRBD2. Losses at the gene ends were 0 bases for V and 7 bases for J; bases not matched to a gene: 10. The CDR3 consists of 16 residues. Germline CDR1 and CDR2: LGHNA and YNFKEQ. The CDR3 reads CASSQDPGRIWNTQYF. The CDR3 DNA is TGTGCCAGCAGCCAAGATCCCGGGAGGATCTGGAATACGCAGTATTTT.

This clone was counted only a few times. This sequence joins TRBV5-1 and TRBJ1-2; TRBD1 aligns across 7 bases. The CDR3 loop spans 12 amino acids. The ends lost 0 bases at V and 8 bases at J; junction bases unmatched: 1. Germline V gene sequence: CDR1 SGHRS, CDR2 YFSETQ. The CDR3: CASSLGQGGYTF. The CDR3 DNA reads as TGCGCCAGCAGCTTGGGACAGGGCGGCTACACCTTC.

This rearrangement joins TRBV25-1 to TRBJ2-3; D is undetermined. The V end was cut by 3 bases, the J end by 4 bases, with 5 bases between. CDR3 length: 12 amino acids. The germline CDR1 and CDR2 sequences are MGHDK and SYGVNS. CDR3 residues: CASSDWPDTQYF. The DNA for the CDR3 is TGTGCCAGCAGTGATTGGCCAGATACGCAGTATTTT.

V usage is TRBV27 and J usage is TRBJ2-2; 8 bases map to TRBD2. This CDR3 has 17 residues. Germline CDR1 reads MNHEY; CDR2 reads SMNVEV (reference sequence). J lost 3 bases, V lost 2 bases, and 8 bases had no gene match. This chain's CDR3 is CASSLNRAGAYTGELFF. The CDR3 DNA sequence: TGTGCCAGCAGTTTAAACAGAGCGGGAGCGTACACCGGGGAGCTGTTTTTT.

In its sample, this clone was seen a few times. The chain is built from TRBV29-1 and TRBJ2-7, with D perhaps TRBD2 (7 bases). The V and J ends lost 4 bases and 4 bases respectively, with 11 bases between them. CDR1 is SQVTM, CDR2 ANQGSEA, per germline. The CDR3 runs 12 residues. This CDR3 is CSVGGGGYEQYF. The CDR3, as DNA: TGCAGCGTTGGGGGGGGCGGGTACGAGCAGTACTTC.

The chain uses TRBV28 and TRBJ2-1; 15 bases fit TRBD2. The CDR3 has 17 amino acids. The V and J ends lost 5 bases and 7 bases, in that order; junction bases with no gene match: 9. CDR1 and CDR2 (germline): MDHEN, SYDVKM. As DNA, the CDR3 is TGTGCCAGCAGTACCCGGACTAGCGGGAGGGCCTGGAATGAGCAGTTCTTC. It specifies CASSTRTSGRAWNEQFF.

The rearrangement uses TRBV2 and TRBJ1-4; D not resolved. Germline-derived CDR1 and CDR2 are SNHLY and FYNNEI. V dropped 2 bases and J dropped 8 bases, with 15 bases sitting between them. The CDR3 runs 15 residues. CDR3 DNA sequence: TGTGCCAGCAGTGAAAAGAGAGGGCTGGGAGAAAAACTGTTTTTT. Protein: CASSEKRGLGEKLFF.

This clone was counted between two and nine times. The chain combines TRBV7-9 with TRBJ1-1; the D is unclear. Per the germline V gene, CDR1 is SEHNR and CDR2 is FQNEAQ (reference sequence). There are 12 residues in the CDR3. Trimming took 5 bases from V and 10 from J, leaving 14 bases between them. CDR3 in amino acids: CASSLGHTGAFF. In nucleotides, the CDR3 is TGTGCCAGCAGCCTCGGTCATACCGGAGCTTTCTTT. Full variable domain (rest looked up from reference TRBV7-9 and TRBJ1-1): DTGVSQNPRHKITKRGQNVTFRCDPISEHNRLYWYRQTLGQGPEFLTYFQNEAQLEKSRLLSDRFSAERPKGSFSTLEIQRTEQGDSAMYLCASSLGHTGAFFGQGTRLTVV.

This clone turned up a few times. The genes are TRBV5-1 and TRBJ2-2; TRBD1 agrees at 8 bases. This CDR3 has 15 residues. The junction had 2 bases not matched to a gene; V was cut back by 4 bases and J by 0 bases. Germline-derived CDR1 and CDR2 are SGHRS and YFSETQ. The CDR3 reads CASSVQGANTGELFF. The CDR3 DNA reads TGCGCCAGCAGCGTACAGGGGGCGAACACCGGGGAGCTGTTTTTT.

CDR3 in DNA: TGTGCCAGCAGTCGCGACAGGGATGATCAGCCCCAGCATTTT. Amino acid sequence: CASSRDRDDQPQHF. The chain uses TRBV5-4 and TRBJ1-5, with 7 positions matching TRBD1. Looked up from germline, CDR1 is SGHNT and CDR2 is YYREEE (reference sequence). The V segment lost 5 bases and the J segment 5 bases; nucleotides outside the gene matches: 7. This CDR3 comprises 14 residues.

With regard to this clone: Additional DNA sequences in this sample encode the identical CDR3. This chain joins TRBV29-1 and TRBJ1-1; D possibly corresponds to TRBD1 (6 bases). CDR1 is SQVTM and CDR2 is ANQGSEA in the germline V gene. V dropped 3 bases and J dropped 1 base, with 9 bases sitting between them. This CDR3 region has 13 residues. The CDR3 nucleotides read TGCAGCGTTGAGGGGGCCAGGAACACTGAAGCTTTCTTT. Protein product: CSVEGARNTEAFF.

This clone has at least ten counts. This chain connects TRBV4-2 to TRBJ2-7; 10 bases match TRBD2. The V and J ends lost 1 base and 6 bases, in that order; junction bases with no gene match: 6. The length of the CDR3 is 15 residues. Per the germline V gene, CDR1 is LGHNA and CDR2 is YNFKEQ. The CDR3 region has the DNA TGTGCCAGCAGCCAAGGGGGGACTAGCGCTCGCGAGCAGTACTTC. Translating it yields CASSQGGTSAREQYF.

This chain uses TRBV5-1 with TRBJ2-1; TRBD2 matches at 11 bases. The CDR3 has 16 residues. CDR1 and CDR2 from the germline V gene are SGHRS and YFSETQ. J was trimmed by 3 bases and V by 0 bases; bases with no gene match: 2. CDR3 in DNA: TGCGCCAGCAGCTTGGTAGGGACTAGCGGCTACAATGAGCAGTTCTTC. Its translation is CASSLVGTSGYNEQFF.

This clone appeared a few times. The V and J genes are TRBV29-1 and TRBJ2-2; 8 bases are a match to TRBD1. Losses at the gene ends were 3 bases for V and 6 bases for J; bases not matched to a gene: 0. The CDR3 length is 12 residues. Germline assignment: CDR1 SQVTM and CDR2 ANQGSEA. The CDR3 nucleotides are TGCAGCGTTGACAGGGGGCCCGGGGAGCTGTTTTTT. It yields the protein CSVDRGPGELFF.